This T cell receptor beta chain was sequenced for a study of CD8 T cells in Susac syndrome. Reverse transcription used about 0.45 to 1 ug RNA and random hexamers. The TCR beta CDR3 was amplified by immunoSEQ multiplex PCR across 54 Vbeta, 13 Jbeta. TCRdb fed the immunoSEQ multiplex PCR reads into MiXCR, producing one record per CDR3 protein. The sample shows 70,000 to 100,000 distinct CDR3 sequences, about 93% of them seen only once. This CDR3 comprises 12 residues. CDR1 SQVTM and CDR2 ANQGSEA come from the germline V gene. J was trimmed by 3 bases and V by 4 bases; bases with no gene match: 3. This clonotype appeared a single time.

This rearrangement joins TRBV29-1 to TRBJ2-7; 7 bases are a match to TRBD1. Sequencing was performed on CD8+ T cells from PBMCs. The TCR comes from a human donor in good health. The CDR3 sequence is CSVARDSYEQYF. The CDR3 nucleotides read TGCAGCGTTGCCCGGGACAGCTACGAGCAGTACTTC.